These 28 T cell receptor beta chains were all obtained from the same sample, sequenced in a study of cytomegalovirus exposure and HLA in healthy donors. The PCR contained 60 Vbeta and 13 Jbeta primers. Produced via immunoSEQ multiplex PCR; TCRdb's table is partial and in-frame only. The table lists 80,000 to 100,000 clones, about four fifths of them singletons. The sequenced sample was PBMCs. The receptor set was obtained from a man aged 25-45 years in good health and CMV-seronegative.

The chain couples TRBV11-3 to TRBJ2-2, with 7 positions matching TRBD1. The J segment lost 3 bases and the V segment lost 5 bases, leaving 12 bases of the junction unmatched. Germline lookup yields CDR1 SGHNT and CDR2 YENEEA. This CDR3 is 17 amino acids long. CDR3 coding DNA: TGTGCCAGCAGCCCCGGAAGGGGGCGCCTGGACACCGGGGAGCTGTTTTTT. Amino acid sequence: CASSPGRGRLDTGELFF.

The rearrangement joins TRBV30 to TRBJ1-1; the D gene is possibly TRBD1 (6 bases). Trimming shortened V by 2 bases and J by 3 bases, and 10 bases separated the two germline ends. The CDR3 has 13 amino acids. CDR1 and CDR2 (germline): GTSNPN, SVGIG (reference sequence). CDR3 nucleotides: TGTGCCTGGAGTAGGCGGGGGCACACTGAAGCTTTCTTT. As protein: CAWSRRGHTEAFF.

This rearrangement joins TRBV10-3 to TRBJ1-6, with D hard to call. This CDR3 is built from 15 residues. Germline assignment: CDR1 ENHRY and CDR2 SYGVKD. V was shortened by 0 bases and J by 4 bases, with 7 bases between the two germline ends. CDR3 DNA: TGTGCCATCAGTGAGTCCGCGGGTTATAATTCACCCCTCCACTTT. Translating gives CAISESAGYNSPLHF.

This chain uses TRBV28 with TRBJ1-1, with 9 bases matching TRBD1. J was trimmed by 1 base and V by 5 bases; bases with no gene match: 5. The CDR3 is made up of 15 amino acids. Per the germline V gene, CDR1 is MDHEN and CDR2 is SYDVKM. CDR3 bases: TGTGCCAGCAGTCCCCGGACAGGGGCGAACACTGAAGCTTTCTTT. Amino acids: CASSPRTGANTEAFF.

The chain uses TRBV4-1 and TRBJ2-7; 12 bases map to TRBD2. Germline V CDR1 and CDR2: MGHRA, YSYEKL. CDR3 size: 16 residues. Losses at the gene ends were 6 bases for V and 5 bases for J; bases not matched to a gene: 11. CDR3 sequence reads: CASSKTSGSLRDEQYF. CDR3 nucleotides: TGCGCCAGCAGTAAGACTAGCGGGAGTTTACGGGACGAGCAGTACTTC.

The V call is TRBV27, the J call TRBJ2-7; 10 nucleotides align to TRBD1. The CDR3 is 17 amino acids. Germline CDR1 and CDR2: MNHEY and SMNVEV (reference sequence). V shed 4 bases, J shed 0 bases, and the junction held 9 bases outside the gene matches. In nucleotides, the CDR3 is TGTGCCAGCAGTTCCCTCCCGGGACAGGGGCGCTCCTACGAGCAGTACTTC. Residues: CASSSLPGQGRSYEQYF.

This clone was counted between two and nine times. V usage is TRBV27 and J usage is TRBJ2-7; the D gene is possibly TRBD2 (5 bases). The CDR3 contains 16 residues. Germline CDR1 is MNHEY and CDR2 is SMNVEV (reference sequence). Trimming stripped 4 bases from V and 4 bases from J, with 20 bases between. The CDR3 reads CASSSMGTGWTYEQYF. Here the CDR3 DNA reads TGTGCCAGCAGTTCGATGGGTACGGGGTGGACGTACGAGCAGTACTTC.

In this sample, this clone turned up many times. The rearrangement links TRBV5-6 to TRBJ2-7; D possibly corresponds to TRBD1 (6 bases). CDR3 length: 13 residues. CDR1 and CDR2 (germline): SGHDT, YYEEEE. Trimming took 1 base from V and 4 from J, leaving 9 bases between them. The CDR3 here is CASSLTGTYEQYF. The CDR3 DNA is TGTGCCAGCAGCTTGACCGGGACATACGAGCAGTACTTC.

This chain connects TRBV7-2 to TRBJ2-5; TRBD1 is a possible D gene (5 bases). Per germline, CDR1 SGHTA and CDR2 FQGNSA. This CDR3 region has 12 residues. Trimming pared 1 base from V and 12 bases from J, leaving 12 bases between. The CDR3 region is CASSLDSGSKYF. DNA for the CDR3: TGTGCCAGCAGCTTAGATTCAGGGTCCAAGTACTTC.

The V call is TRBV19, the J call TRBJ2-2; TRBD2 aligns across 9 bases. The CDR3 consists of 15 residues. Per germline, CDR1 LNHDA and CDR2 SQIVND (reference sequence). J lost 4 bases, V lost 6 bases, and 6 bases had no gene match. The chain's CDR3 is CASRLAGSGTGELFF. DNA for the CDR3: TGTGCCAGTAGACTAGCGGGTTCTGGCACCGGGGAGCTGTTTTTT.

This clone was detected once. The rearrangement joins TRBV29-1 to TRBJ2-7; 10 bases line up with TRBD1. The CDR3 has 12 amino acids. Germline CDR1 SQVTM, CDR2 ANQGSEA. V was pared by 6 bases and J by 3 bases, with 2 bases of the junction left unmatched. The CDR3 region has the DNA TGCAGCGTCCGGACAGGGGGCTACGAGCAGTACTTC. The encoded protein is CSVRTGGYEQYF.

The chain combines TRBV7-9 with TRBJ2-1, with TRBD1 matching over 8 bases. Germline CDR1 and CDR2: SEHNR and FQNEAQ (reference sequence). After removal of 2 bases from V and 8 bases from J, the junction contained 8 bases not matched to a gene. The CDR3 totals 15 residues. In DNA, the CDR3 is TGTGCCAGCAGCTTAAAGGCAGGGGGCTGGTATGAGCAGTTCTTC. As protein: CASSLKAGGWYEQFF.

The chain joins TRBV10-3 to TRBJ2-3; TRBD2 aligns across 7 bases. Trimming removed 5 bases from V and 4 bases from J; junction bases left unmatched: 15. Germline-derived CDR1 and CDR2 are ENHRY and SYGVKD. This CDR3 contains 17 residues. The DNA of the CDR3 is TGTGCCATCAGTAGGTCTAGCGGAAAGGAGGGCGCAGATACGCAGTATTTT. This translates into CAISRSSGKEGADTQYF.

V usage is TRBV6-4 and J usage is TRBJ2-5, with 11 nucleotides matching TRBD2. The CDR3 has 20 amino acids. J lost 1 base, V lost 0 bases, and 13 bases had no gene match. Looked up from germline, CDR1 is MRHNA and CDR2 is SNTAGT. CDR3 loop: CASSDSKTSGAPHGQETQYF. The DNA of the CDR3 is TGTGCCAGCAGTGACTCGAAGACTAGCGGGGCACCCCACGGCCAAGAGACCCAGTACTTC.

The chain combines TRBV1 with TRBJ2-3; the table's D call TRBD2 went unverified against the DNA. TRBV1 is described as a pseudogene. The length of the CDR3 is 14 residues. CDR3 in amino acids: CTSSLQRESDTQYF. The DNA of the CDR3 is TGCACCAGCAGCCTACAGCGGGAGTCAGATACGCAGTATTTT.

The CDR3 coding sequence is TGCGCCAGCAGTGAGAGGTTTGGGTTAACTAGCGGTACAGATACGCAGTATTTT. It encodes CASSERFGLTSGTDTQYF. V and J are TRBV10-2 and TRBJ2-3; 8 positions agree with TRBD2. The CDR3 runs 18 residues. The germline V gene has CDR1 WSHSY and CDR2 SAAADI. Trimming at V came to 2 bases and at J to 3 bases, leaving 13 bases not matched to a gene.

The chain couples TRBV5-1 to TRBJ2-7, with 9 bases matching TRBD1. This CDR3 is 13 amino acids long. J was trimmed by 2 bases and V by 3 bases; bases with no gene match: 0. CDR1 and CDR2 (germline): SGHRS, YFSETQ. The CDR3 is CASSWTGAYEQYF. The DNA of the CDR3 is TGCGCCAGCAGCTGGACAGGGGCCTACGAGCAGTACTTC. Full variable domain (remainder filled in from reference TRBV5-1 and TRBJ2-7): KAGVTQTPRYLIKTRGQQVTLSCSPISGHRSVSWYQQTPGQGLQFLFEYFSETQRNKGNFPGRFSGRQFSNSRSEMNVSTLELGDSALYLCASSWTGAYEQYFGPGTRLTVT.

The chain couples TRBV19 to TRBJ1-5; perhaps TRBD1 as D (5 bases). The V gene lost 6 bases and the J gene lost 7 bases, with 10 bases spanning the gap. The CDR3 covers 12 residues. Germline lookup yields CDR1 LNHDA and CDR2 SQIVND (reference sequence). CDR3 region: CASRWGGQPQHF. For the CDR3, the DNA is TGTGCCAGTAGATGGGGCGGCCAGCCCCAGCATTTT.

The chain links TRBV6-1 to TRBJ2-7, with D perhaps TRBD2 (5 bases). This CDR3 comprises 14 residues. CDR1 MNHNS and CDR2 SASEGT come from the germline V gene. The V and J ends lost 7 bases and 0 bases respectively, with 13 bases between them. The CDR3 region is CASNPSRSSYEQYF. CDR3 coding DNA: TGTGCCAGCAACCCTAGCCGATCCTCCTACGAGCAGTACTTC.

The chain joins TRBV2 to TRBJ1-5, with 7 nucleotides matching TRBD1. Germline lookup yields CDR1 SNHLY and CDR2 FYNNEI. The CDR3 extends over 16 amino acids. Trimming removed 3 bases from V and 3 bases from J; junction bases left unmatched: 8. CDR3 sequence: CASSEGGTALNQPQHF. The CDR3, as DNA: TGTGCCAGCAGTGAGGGCGGGACAGCGCTCAATCAGCCCCAGCATTTT.

The rearrangement links TRBV4-2 to TRBJ2-7, with 8 nucleotides matching TRBD2. The CDR3 loop spans 17 amino acids. Germline V gives CDR1 LGHNA, CDR2 YNFKEQ. The V segment lost 4 bases and the J segment 5 bases; nucleotides outside the gene matches: 16. CDR3 sequence reads: CASSPTVGGEGNDEQYF. CDR3 in DNA: TGTGCCAGCAGCCCCACCGTCGGGGGGGAGGGTAACGACGAGCAGTACTTC.

This chain connects TRBV13 to TRBJ2-7; tentatively, D is TRBD1 (5 bases). The CDR3 has 18 residues. Trimming cost V 0 bases and J 2 bases, with 20 bases left between them. Germline V gene sequence: CDR1 PRHDT, CDR2 FYEKMQ (reference sequence). The CDR3 DNA sequence: TGTGCCAGCAGCTTAGGCCCCGCTACAGGTCTTAGGCCCTACGAGCAGTACTTC. Translating it yields CASSLGPATGLRPYEQYF.

V usage is TRBV10-2 and J usage is TRBJ2-3, with TRBD2 identical over 10 bases. Trimming removed 6 bases from V and 1 base from J; junction bases left unmatched: 7. This CDR3 has 16 amino acids. Germline CDR1 WSHSY, CDR2 SAAADI. CDR3 in amino acids: CASSTPSGGGTDTQYF. CDR3 coding DNA: TGCGCCAGCAGCACCCCAAGCGGGGGGGGCACAGATACGCAGTATTTT.

In the case of this clone: Mismatch with germline at one junction end may stem from a read error. The genes are TRBV7-9 and TRBJ1-6, with D unresolved. CDR3 size: 12 residues. Germline loops: CDR1 SEHNR, CDR2 FQNEAQ (reference sequence). CDR3 in amino acids: CSSTSWSSPLHF. The CDR3 DNA reads as TGTTCCAGCACCAGCTGGAGTTCACCCCTCCACTTT. Filled out from reference TRBV7-9 and TRBJ1-6, the complete variable domain reads DTGVSQNPRHKITKRGQNVTFRCDPISEHNRLYWYRQTLGQGPEFLTYFQNEAQLEKSRLLSDRFSAERPKGSFSTLEIQRTEQGDSAMYLCSSTSWSSPLHFGNGTRLTVT.

V usage is TRBV6-4 and J usage is TRBJ2-1, with TRBD2 matching 7 bases. Germline assignment: CDR1 MRHNA and CDR2 SNTAGT. V shed 6 bases, J shed 5 bases, and the junction held 10 bases outside the gene matches. The CDR3 is made up of 15 amino acids. The DNA of the CDR3 is TGTGCCAGCAGCATTCAAGCGGGGCAGAACAATGAGCAGTTCTTC. Encoded protein: CASSIQAGQNNEQFF.

The chain employs TRBV19 and TRBJ1-2; possible D gene TRBD1, 5 bases. Germline CDR1 and CDR2: LNHDA and SQIVND (reference sequence). The CDR3 loop spans 13 amino acids. V was cut by 3 bases and J by 2 bases, with 7 bases left in between. In DNA, the CDR3 is TGTGCCAGTAGTATTAGGGGAAACTATGGCTACACCTTC. Its protein is CASSIRGNYGYTF.

Only a few counts were recorded for this clone. This sequence joins TRBV29-1 and TRBJ2-7; 8 bases agree with TRBD2. The trim removed 6 bases at V and 6 bases at J, leaving 10 bases unmatched. The CDR3 length is 13 residues. The germline V gene encodes CDR1 SQVTM and CDR2 ANQGSEA. DNA for the CDR3: TGCAGCGTGTCTAGCGGGCGGGTGGCCGAGCAGTACTTC. This codes for CSVSSGRVAEQYF.

The chain uses TRBV5-8 and TRBJ1-2; a weak D match, TRBD1 (6 bases). The CDR3 runs 16 residues. The germline CDR1 and CDR2 sequences are SGHTS and YDEGEE. V was cut by 4 bases and J by 2 bases, with 18 bases left in between. This CDR3 is CASSPRWTVTNYGYTF. The CDR3 DNA reads TGTGCCAGCAGCCCTCGATGGACAGTAACGAACTATGGCTACACCTTC.